This TCR beta chain was observed in a study of vaccination and CD4 T cells after COVID-19. Study at large: Spike peptides, overlapping and drawn from SARS-CoV-2, HCoV-NL63, HCoV-OC43 and HCoV-229E, were used to stimulate cells.

This CDR3 has 14 amino acids. Germline V gene data show CDR1 as MNHEY and CDR2 as SMNVEV (reference sequence). The ends were cut back, 3 bases at V and 8 bases at J, with 16 bases in the middle. Only a few counts were recorded for this clonotype. Its antigen is not identified. Cultured CD4+ T cell DNA underwent sequencing with the Oncomine TCR Beta short-read assay. MiXCR, run by TCRdb on the PCR reads, gives a single entry per CDR3 protein. Of about 12,000 distinct CDR3 sequences listed, about two thirds are singletons. Treatment reported: approximately 11-day PBMC culture with coronavirus spike peptide pools or control peptides (ViraFEST assay). Antigen-specific T cell expansion with peptide pools preceded TCR sequencing in the ViraFEST approach.

This receptor was taken from a human donor who had recovered from COVID-19. Specimen: CD4+ T cells from blood, cultured in vitro. The chain links TRBV27 to TRBJ1-1; D gene ambiguous. CDR3 protein: CASSLRAAEREAFF. DNA for the CDR3: TGTGCCAGCAGTTTGAGAGCTGCGGAGAGAGAAGCTTTCTTT.